Listed below are T cell receptor beta chains from one sample, sequenced in a study of T cells in Graves' hyperthyroidism and ophthalmopathy. TCRdb re-called the multiplex PCR reads with MiXCR, one entry per CDR3 protein. This sample has about 300,000 distinct CDR3 sequences, with roughly a fifth found just once. The source material was blood. The receptors shown here come from a man aged 45-65 years with Graves' ophthalmopathy. Each CDR3 is given with its conserved first and last residue. Fields, in order: V gene, J gene, D gene, clone size, CDR3 DNA, CDR3 protein. The D gene is left open where the match is weak. Clone size is stated in some rows and not others, as once, few, many or a class when expanded.

>TRBV29-1|TRBJ1-2|TRBD1|.
TGCAGCGTTGATGGGCCCCAGGGGGCCGTCGGCTACACCTTC
CSVDGPQGAVGYTF
>TRBV11-1|TRBJ2-7|TRBD2|many
TGTGCCAGCAGCTTAGGGGAAGCCGCGGGAGTACCCTACGAGCAGTACTTC
CASSLGEAAGVPYEQYF
>TRBV10-2|TRBJ1-1|.|.
TGCGCCAGCAGTGCGGACAAAGGTATCACTGAAGCTTTCTTT
CASSADKGITEAFF
>TRBV5-1|TRBJ1-1|TRBD1|few
TGCGCCAGCAGCTTGGTTGGGACAGGGGGCTCGAGGATGAACACTGAAGCTTTCTTT
CASSLVGTGGSRMNTEAFF
>TRBV6-1|TRBJ1-2|TRBD1|.
TGTGCCAGCAGTGACAGGGGGACGGATGGCTACACCTTC
CASSDRGTDGYTF
>TRBV20-1|TRBJ1-1|.|.
TGCAGTGCTATCAGCGGGGGGAACACTGAAGCTTTCTTT
CSAISGGNTEAFF
>TRBV10-3|TRBJ2-3|TRBD1|.
TGTGCCATCAGTGGGCCGGGACAGGGAACAGATACGCAGTATTTT
CAISGPGQGTDTQYF
>TRBV28|TRBJ1-1|.|many
TGTGCCAGCAGTCTCGACGGGCCTGAAGCTTTCTTT
CASSLDGPEAFF
>TRBV27|TRBJ1-6|TRBD1|few
TGTGCCAGCAGTTCGCAGGGGGCCGGTAATTCACCCCTCCACTTT
CASSSQGAGNSPLHF
>TRBV3-1|TRBJ2-7|.|many
TGTGCCAGCAGCCAAGACCCGGCCTACGAGCAGTACTTC
CASSQDPAYEQYF